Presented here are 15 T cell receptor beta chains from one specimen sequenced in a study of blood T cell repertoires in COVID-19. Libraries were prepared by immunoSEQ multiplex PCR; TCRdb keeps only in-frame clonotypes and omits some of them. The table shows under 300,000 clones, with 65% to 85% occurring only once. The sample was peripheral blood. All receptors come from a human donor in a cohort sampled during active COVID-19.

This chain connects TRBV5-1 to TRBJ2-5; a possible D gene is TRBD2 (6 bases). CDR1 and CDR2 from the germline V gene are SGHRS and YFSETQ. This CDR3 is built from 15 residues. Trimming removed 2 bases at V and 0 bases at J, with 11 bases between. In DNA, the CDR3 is TGCGCCAGCAGCTTAGCGGGCTCGTACCAAGAGACCCAGTACTTC. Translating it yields CASSLAGSYQETQYF.

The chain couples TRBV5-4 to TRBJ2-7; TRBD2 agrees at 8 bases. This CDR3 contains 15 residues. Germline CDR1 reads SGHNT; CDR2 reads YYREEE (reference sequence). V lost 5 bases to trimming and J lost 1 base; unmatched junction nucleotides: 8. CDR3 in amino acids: CASRSGTSLSYEQYF. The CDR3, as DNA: TGTGCCAGCAGATCCGGGACTAGTTTGTCCTACGAGCAGTACTTC.

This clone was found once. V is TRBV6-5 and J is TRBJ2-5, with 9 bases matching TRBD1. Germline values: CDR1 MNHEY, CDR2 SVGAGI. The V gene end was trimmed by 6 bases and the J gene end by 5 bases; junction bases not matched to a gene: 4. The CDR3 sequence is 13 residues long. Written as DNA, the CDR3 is TGTGCCAGCAGGGGGACAGGGTGGGAGACCCAGTACTTC. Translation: CASRGTGWETQYF.

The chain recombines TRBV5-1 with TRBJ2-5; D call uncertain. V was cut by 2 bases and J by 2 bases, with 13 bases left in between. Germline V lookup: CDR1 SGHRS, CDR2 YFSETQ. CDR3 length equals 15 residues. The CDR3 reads CASSFQRREQETQYF. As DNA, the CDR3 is TGCGCCAGCAGCTTCCAGCGCAGAGAACAAGAGACCCAGTACTTC.

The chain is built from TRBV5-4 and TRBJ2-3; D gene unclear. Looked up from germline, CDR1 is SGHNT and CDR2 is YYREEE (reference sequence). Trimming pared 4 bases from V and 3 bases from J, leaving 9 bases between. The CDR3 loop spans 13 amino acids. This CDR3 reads CASSRPGTDTQYF. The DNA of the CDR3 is TGTGCCAGCAGCCGACCGGGTACAGATACGCAGTATTTT.

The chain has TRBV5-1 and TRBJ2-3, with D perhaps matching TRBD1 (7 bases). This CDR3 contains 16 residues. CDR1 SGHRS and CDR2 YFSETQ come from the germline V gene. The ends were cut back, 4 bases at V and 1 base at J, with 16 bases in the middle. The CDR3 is CASSPGGGAGTDTQYF. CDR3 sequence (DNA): TGCGCCAGCAGCCCAGGAGGGGGCGCAGGCACAGATACGCAGTATTTT.

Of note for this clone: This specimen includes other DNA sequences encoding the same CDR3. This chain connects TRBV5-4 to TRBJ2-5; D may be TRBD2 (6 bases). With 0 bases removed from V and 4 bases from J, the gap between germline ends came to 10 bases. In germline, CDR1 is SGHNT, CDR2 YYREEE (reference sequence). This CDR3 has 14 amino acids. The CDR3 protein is CASSLGGVRETQYF. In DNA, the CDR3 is TGTGCCAGCAGCTTGGGGGGGGTAAGAGAGACCCAGTACTTC. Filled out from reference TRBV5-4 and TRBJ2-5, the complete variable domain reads ETGVTQSPTHLIKTRGQQVTLRCSSQSGHNTVSWYQQALGQGPQFIFQYYREEENGRGNFPPRFSGLQFPNYSSELNVNALELDDSALYLCASSLGGVRETQYFGPGTRLLVL.

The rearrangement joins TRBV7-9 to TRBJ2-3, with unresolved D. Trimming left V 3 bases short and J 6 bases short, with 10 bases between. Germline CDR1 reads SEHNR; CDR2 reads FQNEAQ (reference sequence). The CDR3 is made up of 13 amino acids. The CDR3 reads CASSFPGADTQYF. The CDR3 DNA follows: TGTGCCAGCAGCTTTCCGGGTGCGGATACGCAGTATTTT. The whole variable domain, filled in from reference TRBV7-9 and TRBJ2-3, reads DTGVSQNPRHKITKRGQNVTFRCDPISEHNRLYWYRQTLGQGPEFLTYFQNEAQLEKSRLLSDRFSAERPKGSFSTLEIQRTEQGDSAMYLCASSFPGADTQYFGPGTRLTVL.

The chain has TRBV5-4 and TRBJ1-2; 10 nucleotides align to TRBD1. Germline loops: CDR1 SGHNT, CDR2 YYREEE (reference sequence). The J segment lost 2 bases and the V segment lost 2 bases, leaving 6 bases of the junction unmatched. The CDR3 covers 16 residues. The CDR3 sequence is CASSFNRDRGNYGYTF. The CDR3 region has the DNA TGTGCCAGCAGCTTCAACCGGGACAGGGGAAACTATGGCTACACCTTC.

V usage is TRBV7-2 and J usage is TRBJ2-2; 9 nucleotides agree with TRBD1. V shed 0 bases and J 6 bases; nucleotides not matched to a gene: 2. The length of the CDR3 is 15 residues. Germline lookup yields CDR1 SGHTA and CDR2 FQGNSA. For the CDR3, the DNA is TGTGCCAGCAGCTTAGCGGGGACAGGGCCCGGGGAGCTGTTTTTT. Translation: CASSLAGTGPGELFF. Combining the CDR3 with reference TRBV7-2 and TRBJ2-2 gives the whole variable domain GAGVSQSPSNKVTEKGKDVELRCDPISGHTALYWYRQSLGQGLEFLIYFQGNSAPDKSGLPSDRFSAERTGGSVSTLTIQRTQQEDSAVYLCASSLAGTGPGELFFGEGSRLTVL.

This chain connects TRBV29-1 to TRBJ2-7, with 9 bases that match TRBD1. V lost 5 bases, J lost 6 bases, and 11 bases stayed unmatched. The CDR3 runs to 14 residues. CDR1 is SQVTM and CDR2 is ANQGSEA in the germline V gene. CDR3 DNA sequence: TGCAGCGTTCAAATAGGGACAGGGAAGAGCGAGCAGTACTTC. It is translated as CSVQIGTGKSEQYF.

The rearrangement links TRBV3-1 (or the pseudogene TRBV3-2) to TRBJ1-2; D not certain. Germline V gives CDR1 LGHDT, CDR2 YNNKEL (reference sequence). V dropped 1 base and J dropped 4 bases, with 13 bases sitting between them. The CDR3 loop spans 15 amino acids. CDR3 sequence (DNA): TGTGCCAGCAGCCAAGGAGACGGGTGGATCTATGGCTACACCTTC. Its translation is CASSQGDGWIYGYTF.

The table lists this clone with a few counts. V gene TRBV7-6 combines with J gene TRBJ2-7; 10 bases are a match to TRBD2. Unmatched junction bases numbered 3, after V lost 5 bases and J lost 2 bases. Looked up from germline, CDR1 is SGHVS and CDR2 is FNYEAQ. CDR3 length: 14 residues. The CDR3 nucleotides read TGTGCCAGCAGCGAAGCGGGAGGGCCCTACGAGCAGTACTTC. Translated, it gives CASSEAGGPYEQYF.

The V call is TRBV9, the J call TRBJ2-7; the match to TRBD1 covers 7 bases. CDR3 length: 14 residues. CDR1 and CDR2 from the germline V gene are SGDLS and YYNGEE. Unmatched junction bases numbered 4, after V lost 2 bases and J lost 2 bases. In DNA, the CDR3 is TGTGCCAGCAGCGTCGACAGGGCTCCCTACGAGCAGTACTTC. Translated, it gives CASSVDRAPYEQYF.

The CDR3 nucleotides are TGTGCCAGCAGTTCTGCCGGGACAGACTCCTACGAGCAGTACTTC. This translates into CASSSAGTDSYEQYF. The V call is TRBV27, the J call TRBJ2-7; 7 bases match TRBD1. Germline CDR1 is MNHEY and CDR2 is SMNVEV (reference sequence). V lost 4 bases and J lost 0; bases outside the gene matches: 6. This CDR3 has 15 residues.